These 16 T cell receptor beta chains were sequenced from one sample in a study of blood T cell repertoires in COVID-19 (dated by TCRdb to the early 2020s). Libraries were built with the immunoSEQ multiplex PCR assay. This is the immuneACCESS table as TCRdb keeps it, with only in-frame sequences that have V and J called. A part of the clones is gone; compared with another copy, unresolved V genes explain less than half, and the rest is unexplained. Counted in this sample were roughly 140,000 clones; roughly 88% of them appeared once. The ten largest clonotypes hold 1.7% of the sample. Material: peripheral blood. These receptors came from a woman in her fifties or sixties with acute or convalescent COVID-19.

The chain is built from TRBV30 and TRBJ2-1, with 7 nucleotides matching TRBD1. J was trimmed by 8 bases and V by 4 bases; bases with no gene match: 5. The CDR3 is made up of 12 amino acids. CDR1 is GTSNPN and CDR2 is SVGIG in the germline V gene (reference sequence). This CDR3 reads CAWNPTGDEQFF. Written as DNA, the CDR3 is TGTGCCTGGAACCCCACAGGGGATGAGCAGTTCTTC.

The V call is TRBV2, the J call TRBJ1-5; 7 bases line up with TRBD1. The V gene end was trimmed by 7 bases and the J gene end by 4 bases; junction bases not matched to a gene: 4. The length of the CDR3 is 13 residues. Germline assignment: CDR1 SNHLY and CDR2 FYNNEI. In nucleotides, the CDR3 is TGTGCCAGCATGTTACAGGGGAATCAGCCCCAGCATTTT. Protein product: CASMLQGNQPQHF. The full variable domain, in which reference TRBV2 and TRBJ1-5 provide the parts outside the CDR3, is EPEVTQTPSHQVTQMGQEVILRCVPISNHLYFYWYRQILGQKVEFLVSFYNNEISEKSEIFDDQFSVERPDGSNFTLKIRSTKLEDSAMYFCASMLQGNQPQHFGDGTRLSIL.

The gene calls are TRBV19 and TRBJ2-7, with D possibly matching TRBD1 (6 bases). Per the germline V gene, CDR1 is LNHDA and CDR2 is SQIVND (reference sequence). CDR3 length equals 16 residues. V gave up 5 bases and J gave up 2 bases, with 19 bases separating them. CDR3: CASSPRLRDRTYEQYF. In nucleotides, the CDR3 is TGTGCCAGTAGTCCACGCCTCCGCGACAGGACCTACGAGCAGTACTTC. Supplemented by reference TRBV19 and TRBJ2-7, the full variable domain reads DGGITQSPKYLFRKEGQNVTLSCEQNLNHDAMYWYRQDPGQGLRLIYYSQIVNDFQKGDIAEGYSVSREKKESFPLTVTSAQKNPTAFYLCASSPRLRDRTYEQYFGPGTRLTVT.

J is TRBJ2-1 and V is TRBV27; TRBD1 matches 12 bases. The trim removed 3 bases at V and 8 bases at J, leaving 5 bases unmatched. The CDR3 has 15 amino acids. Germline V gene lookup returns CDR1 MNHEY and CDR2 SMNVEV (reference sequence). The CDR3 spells CASSFLGQGAYEQFF. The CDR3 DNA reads TGTGCCAGCAGTTTTCTGGGACAGGGGGCCTATGAGCAGTTCTTC.

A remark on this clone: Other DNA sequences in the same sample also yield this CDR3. CDR3 sequence: CASSSGTGGYEQYF. For the CDR3, the DNA is TGTGCCAGCAGCTCCGGGACAGGGGGGTACGAGCAGTACTTC. V and J are TRBV3-1 (or the pseudogene TRBV3-2) and TRBJ2-7, with 11 bases fitting TRBD1. CDR1 is LGHDT and CDR2 is YNNKEL in the germline V gene (reference sequence). The J segment lost 4 bases and the V segment lost 5 bases, leaving 4 bases of the junction unmatched. This CDR3 region has 14 residues.

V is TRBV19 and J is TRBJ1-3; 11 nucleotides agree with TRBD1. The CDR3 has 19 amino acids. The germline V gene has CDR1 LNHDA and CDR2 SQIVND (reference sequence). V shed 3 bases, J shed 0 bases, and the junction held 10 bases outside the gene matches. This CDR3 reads CASSMRGQGAPYSGNTIYF. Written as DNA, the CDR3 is TGTGCCAGTAGTATGAGAGGACAGGGGGCCCCCTACTCTGGAAACACCATATATTTT.

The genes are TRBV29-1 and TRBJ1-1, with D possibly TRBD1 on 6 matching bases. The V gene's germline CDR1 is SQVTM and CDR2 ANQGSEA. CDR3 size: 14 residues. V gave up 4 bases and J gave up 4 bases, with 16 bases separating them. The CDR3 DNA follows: TGCAGCGTTGTTCGGGGGGCGGGTGGCACTGAAGCTTTCTTT. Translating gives CSVVRGAGGTEAFF.

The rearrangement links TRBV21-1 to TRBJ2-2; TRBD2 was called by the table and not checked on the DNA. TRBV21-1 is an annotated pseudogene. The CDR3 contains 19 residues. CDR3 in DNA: TGTGCCAGCAGCGTCGTTGGTCGCGTGCGCGGGGTGAACACCGGGGAGCTGTTTTTT. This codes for CASSVVGRVRGVNTGELFF.

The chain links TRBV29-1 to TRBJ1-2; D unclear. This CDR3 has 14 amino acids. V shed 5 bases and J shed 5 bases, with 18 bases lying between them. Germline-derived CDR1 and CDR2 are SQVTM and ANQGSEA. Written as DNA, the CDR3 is TGCAGCGTTCTAAGGGAGAACGAGTTATATGGCTACACCTTC. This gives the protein CSVLRENELYGYTF. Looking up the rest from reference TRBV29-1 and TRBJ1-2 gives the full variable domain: SAVISQKPSRDICQRGTSLTIQCQVDSQVTMMFWYRQQPGQSLTLIATANQGSEATYESGFVIDKFPISRPNLTFSTLTVSNMSPEDSSIYLCSVLRENELYGYTFGSGTRLTVV.

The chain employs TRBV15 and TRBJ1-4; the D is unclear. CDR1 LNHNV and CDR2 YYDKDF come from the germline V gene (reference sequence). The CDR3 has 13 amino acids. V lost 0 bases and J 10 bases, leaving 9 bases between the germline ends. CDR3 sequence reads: CATSRDRSGKLFF. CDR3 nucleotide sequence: TGTGCCACCAGCAGAGATCGGTCGGGAAAACTGTTTTTT. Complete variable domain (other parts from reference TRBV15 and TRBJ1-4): DAMVIQNPRYQVTQFGKPVTLSCSQTLNHNVMYWYQQKSSQAPKLLFHYYDKDFNNEADTPDNFQSRRPNTSFCFLDIRSPGLGDTAMYLCATSRDRSGKLFFGSGTQLSVL.

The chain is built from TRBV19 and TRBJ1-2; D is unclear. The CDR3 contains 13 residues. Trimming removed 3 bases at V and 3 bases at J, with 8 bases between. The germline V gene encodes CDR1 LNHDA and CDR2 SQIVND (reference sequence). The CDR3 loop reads CASSIQGDYGYTF. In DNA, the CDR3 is TGTGCCAGTAGTATTCAAGGAGACTATGGCTACACCTTC.

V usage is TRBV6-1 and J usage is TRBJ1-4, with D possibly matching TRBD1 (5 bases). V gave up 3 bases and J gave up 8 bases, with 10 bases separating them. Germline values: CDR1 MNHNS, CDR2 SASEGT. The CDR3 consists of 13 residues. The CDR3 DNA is TGTGCCAGCAGTGAGGGGCCACGGGAAAAACTGTTTTTT. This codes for CASSEGPREKLFF.

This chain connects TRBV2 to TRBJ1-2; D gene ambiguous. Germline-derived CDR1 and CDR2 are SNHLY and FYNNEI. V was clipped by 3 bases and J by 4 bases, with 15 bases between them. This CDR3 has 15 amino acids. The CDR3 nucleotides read TGTGCCAGCAGTGACCCTAGAGGCTCCCTCTATGGCTACACCTTC. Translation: CASSDPRGSLYGYTF.

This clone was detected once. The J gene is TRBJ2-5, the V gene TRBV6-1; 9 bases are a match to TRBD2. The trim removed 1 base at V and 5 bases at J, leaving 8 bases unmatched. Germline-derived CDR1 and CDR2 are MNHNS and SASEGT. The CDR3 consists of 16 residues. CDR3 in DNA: TGTGCCAGCAGTGAAGTCCTCGCGGGGGGGTGGGAGACCCAGTACTTC. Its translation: CASSEVLAGGWETQYF.

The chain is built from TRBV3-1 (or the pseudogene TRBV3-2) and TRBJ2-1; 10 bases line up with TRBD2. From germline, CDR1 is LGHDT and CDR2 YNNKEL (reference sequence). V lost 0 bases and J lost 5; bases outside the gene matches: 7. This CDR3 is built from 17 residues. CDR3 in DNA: TGTGCCAGCAGCCAAGATGGAGTAACTAGCGGGAACAATGAGCAGTTCTTC. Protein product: CASSQDGVTSGNNEQFF.

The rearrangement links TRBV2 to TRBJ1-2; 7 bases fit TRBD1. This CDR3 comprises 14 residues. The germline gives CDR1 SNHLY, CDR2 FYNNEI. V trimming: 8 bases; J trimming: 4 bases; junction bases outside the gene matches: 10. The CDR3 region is CASVLEGAGYGYTF. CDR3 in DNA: TGTGCCAGCGTCCTTGAGGGGGCTGGCTATGGCTACACCTTC.